These 24 T cell receptor beta chains were sequenced from one sample in a study of CD8 T cells in Susac syndrome (dated 2019 in TCRdb). Receptor amplification or capture employed the immunoSEQ multiplex PCR assay. RNA was extracted with the RNeasy kit and roughly 0.45 to 1 ug was reverse transcribed using random hexamers. TCRdb's own reprocessing of the public reads used fastp at Q25 and MiXCR and kept productive beta chains. A single entry per CDR3 protein holds the most common genes and DNA from its merged rows. The sample table records roughly 200,000 distinct CDR3 sequences; roughly 94% of these occur just once. Just over 0.08% of the sample rests with the top ten. Sequences were obtained from CD4+ T cells from PBMCs. Receptors were obtained from a human donor with multiple sclerosis.

V is TRBV9 and J is TRBJ2-3; 8 bases are a match to TRBD1. There are 15 residues in the CDR3. From germline, CDR1 is SGDLS and CDR2 YYNGEE. V lost 1 base, J lost 6 bases, and 7 bases stayed unmatched. CDR3 sequence reads: CASSVTRGPVDTQYF. The CDR3 DNA reads as TGTGCCAGCAGCGTAACCAGGGGGCCAGTCGATACGCAGTATTTT.

V and J are TRBV29-1 and TRBJ2-3, with 9 bases identical to TRBD1. Germline loops: CDR1 SQVTM, CDR2 ANQGSEA. V lost 0 bases to trimming and J lost 6 bases; unmatched junction nucleotides: 10. The length of the CDR3 is 16 residues. The CDR3 region has the DNA TGCAGCGTTGAAGAGGGTACCGGGACAGGGATGGATACGCAGTATTTT. Protein product: CSVEEGTGTGMDTQYF.

The V and J genes are TRBV7-9 and TRBJ2-1; the D is unclear. This CDR3 is 16 amino acids long. Germline CDR1 SEHNR, CDR2 FQNEAQ (reference sequence). Trimming shortened V by 0 bases and J by 0 bases, and 9 bases separated the two germline ends. CDR3 region: CASSLARSSSYNEQFF. Here the CDR3 DNA reads TGTGCCAGCAGCTTAGCCCGGAGTAGCTCCTACAATGAGCAGTTCTTC.

The chain carries TRBV2 and TRBJ2-5, with TRBD2 matching over 13 bases. This CDR3 comprises 15 residues. V lost 9 bases and J lost 0; bases outside the gene matches: 4. In germline, CDR1 is SNHLY, CDR2 FYNNEI. The CDR3 reads CARGTSGAYQETQYF. The DNA for the CDR3 is TGTGCCAGAGGGACTAGCGGGGCGTACCAAGAGACCCAGTACTTC.

This chain uses TRBV15 with TRBJ2-7; 12 bases map to TRBD1. CDR3 length equals 16 residues. V trimming: 4 bases; J trimming: 6 bases; junction bases outside the gene matches: 10. Germline-derived CDR1 and CDR2 are LNHNV and YYDKDF (reference sequence). CDR3 bases: TGTGCCACCAGCATCGGTCGGGGACAGGGGGCTAGCGAGCAGTACGTC. Protein sequence: CATSIGRGQGASEQYV.

This chain uses TRBV7-2 with TRBJ1-3; D remains ambiguous. Germline V CDR1 and CDR2: SGHTA, FQGNSA. V was clipped by 2 bases and J by 0 bases, with 8 bases between them. The CDR3 has 15 amino acids. In DNA, the CDR3 is TGTGCCAGCAGCTTAATGGCGAGCTCTGGAAACACCATATATTTT. Its translation is CASSLMASSGNTIYF.

CDR3 residues: CASSEPGGGEAFF. The CDR3 DNA is TGTGCCAGCAGTGAACCTGGCGGGGGAGAAGCTTTCTTT. The chain employs TRBV25-1 and TRBJ1-1; a possible D gene is TRBD1 (5 bases). The V end lost 2 bases, the J end lost 8 bases, and 12 bases lay between the germline ends. The CDR3 covers 13 residues. Germline loops: CDR1 MGHDK, CDR2 SYGVNS.

J is TRBJ2-5 and V is TRBV5-4; TRBD1 is a possible D gene (8 bases). Trimming pared 4 bases from V and 5 bases from J, leaving 18 bases between. This CDR3 has 15 residues. CDR1 SGHNT and CDR2 YYREEE come from the germline V gene (reference sequence). The CDR3 DNA reads as TGTGCCAGCAGCGTAGGACAGGGAGCGGGGGAGACCCAGTACTTC. Amino acid sequence: CASSVGQGAGETQYF. The full variable domain, completed using reference TRBV5-4 and TRBJ2-5, is ETGVTQSPTHLIKTRGQQVTLRCSSQSGHNTVSWYQQALGQGPQFIFQYYREEENGRGNFPPRFSGLQFPNYSSELNVNALELDDSALYLCASSVGQGAGETQYFGPGTRLLVL.

CDR3 in DNA: TGTGCCAGCTCGGCCGGGACGATGGTAGTTACGCAGTATTTT. It codes for CASSAGTMVVTQYF. This chain joins TRBV11-2 and TRBJ2-3; either TRBD1 or TRBD2 may supply D (5 bases each). In germline, CDR1 is SGHAT, CDR2 FQNNGV. Trimming left V 8 bases short and J 8 bases short, with 20 bases between. This CDR3 is 14 amino acids long.

The V and J genes are TRBV9 and TRBJ2-3; 9 bases match TRBD2. CDR3 size: 16 residues. Germline V gene sequence: CDR1 SGDLS, CDR2 YYNGEE. After removal of 0 bases from V and 2 bases from J, the junction contained 4 bases not matched to a gene. The chain's CDR3 is CASSVGASGDTDTQYF. The CDR3 DNA reads as TGTGCCAGCAGCGTAGGGGCTAGCGGGGACACAGATACGCAGTATTTT.

This chain connects TRBV3-1 to TRBJ2-5, with a possible D match to TRBD2 (5 bases). CDR3 length: 16 amino acids. Germline V gene lookup returns CDR1 LGHDT and CDR2 YNNKEL (reference sequence). Trimming stripped 4 bases from V and 5 bases from J, with 20 bases between. Written as DNA, the CDR3 is TGTGCCAGCAGCCGATCGTTAGGGAATCGGAGGGAGACCCAGTACTTC. This encodes CASSRSLGNRRETQYF.

The genes are TRBV7-3 and TRBJ2-7, with 7 positions matching TRBD1. V dropped 5 bases and J dropped 5; count of bases not matched to a gene: 9. In germline, CDR1 is SGHTA, CDR2 FQGTGA. CDR3 length: 14 amino acids. The CDR3 DNA is TGTGCCAGCAGCCCCGACAGGGCGAGTGACGAGCAGTACTTC. It encodes CASSPDRASDEQYF.

The chain has TRBV19 and TRBJ2-7, with TRBD1 matching 8 bases. Germline trimming cut 3 bases from V and 3 bases from J; bases unmatched to any gene: 7. Germline CDR1 reads LNHDA; CDR2 reads SQIVND (reference sequence). This CDR3 is built from 15 residues. The CDR3 reads CASSMPGTGYYEQYF. The CDR3 DNA reads as TGTGCCAGTAGTATGCCCGGGACAGGTTACTACGAGCAGTACTTC.

This rearrangement joins TRBV30 to TRBJ2-3; D is undetermined. The germline V gene has CDR1 GTSNPN and CDR2 SVGIG (reference sequence). The V gene lost 5 bases and the J gene lost 1 base, with 10 bases spanning the gap. The CDR3 consists of 13 residues. The CDR3 here is CAWDRQGTDTQYF. CDR3 DNA sequence: TGTGCCTGGGACCGGCAGGGCACAGATACGCAGTATTTT.

The rearrangement uses TRBV27 and TRBJ1-2; no definite D call. The CDR3 covers 13 residues. V gave up 4 bases and J gave up 0 bases, with 6 bases separating them. The germline CDR1 and CDR2 sequences are MNHEY and SMNVEV (reference sequence). CDR3 DNA sequence: TGTGCCAGCAGTTCAGCCTCTAACTATGGCTACACCTTC. This translates into CASSSASNYGYTF.

This clonotype was counted a single time. The gene calls are TRBV29-1 and TRBJ1-1; D gene ambiguous. Germline V gene data show CDR1 as SQVTM and CDR2 as ANQGSEA. The CDR3 is made up of 12 amino acids. V dropped 7 bases and J dropped 7 bases, with 16 bases sitting between them. The CDR3 loop reads CSASAQRDEAFF. In DNA, the CDR3 is TGCAGCGCTTCCGCCCAGCGGGATGAAGCTTTCTTT.

The chain links TRBV4-1 to TRBJ2-3; 14 positions agree with TRBD2. The CDR3 runs to 23 residues. Germline lookup yields CDR1 MGHRA and CDR2 YSYEKL. The junction had 18 bases not matched to a gene; V was cut back by 1 base and J by 0 bases. This chain's CDR3 is CASSQGPNLGLAGDPSSTDTQYF. For the CDR3, the DNA is TGCGCCAGCAGCCAAGGGCCGAACTTGGGACTAGCGGGGGATCCGTCTAGCACAGATACGCAGTATTTT.

The chain links TRBV7-2 to TRBJ2-4, with 8 bases aligning to TRBD2. Per the germline V gene, CDR1 is SGHTA and CDR2 is FQGNSA. V gave up 5 bases and J gave up 1 base; unmatched junction bases: 4. The CDR3 consists of 15 residues. This CDR3 reads CASSRGGPAKNIQYF. The DNA of the CDR3 is TGTGCCAGCAGCCGCGGGGGGCCGGCCAAAAACATTCAGTACTTC.

This chain uses TRBV29-1 with TRBJ1-2, with D unresolved. V was clipped by 3 bases and J by 6 bases, with 8 bases between them. The CDR3 consists of 11 residues. Germline values: CDR1 SQVTM, CDR2 ANQGSEA. The CDR3 sequence: CSVDKRNGYTF. The CDR3 DNA is TGCAGCGTTGATAAGCGAAATGGCTACACCTTC.

The chain has TRBV27 and TRBJ1-1; D remains ambiguous. CDR3 length: 14 residues. Trimming pared 0 bases from V and 4 bases from J, leaving 9 bases between. Germline-derived CDR1 and CDR2 are MNHEY and SMNVEV (reference sequence). The CDR3 loop reads CASSLSLVGTEAFF. CDR3 DNA sequence: TGTGCCAGCAGTTTATCCCTGGTAGGCACTGAAGCTTTCTTT.

The chain has TRBV6-2 or TRBV6-3 and TRBJ1-2, with D possibly being TRBD1 (5 bases). Germline V gives CDR1 MNHEY, CDR2 SVGEGT. The V end was cut by 5 bases, the J end by 10 bases, with 14 bases between. CDR3 length: 12 amino acids. The CDR3 region has the DNA TGTGCCAGCAGTGAAGGGGAACAGATCTACACCTTC. It yields the protein CASSEGEQIYTF.

The rearrangement links TRBV20-1 to TRBJ2-3; 9 nucleotides align to TRBD2. This CDR3 is 15 amino acids long. Germline V lookup: CDR1 DFQATT, CDR2 SNEGSKA (reference sequence). The CDR3 protein is CSPEGLAGRADTQYF. For the CDR3, the DNA is TGCAGCCCGGAAGGGCTAGCGGGGAGGGCAGATACGCAGTATTTT.

J is TRBJ2-1 and V is TRBV29-1; D is unresolved. CDR3 length equals 12 residues. The germline gives CDR1 SQVTM, CDR2 ANQGSEA. Trimming shortened V by 4 bases and J by 3 bases, and 7 bases separated the two germline ends. The CDR3 DNA follows: TGCAGCGTTGGATCAGACTACAATGAGCAGTTCTTC. Translating it yields CSVGSDYNEQFF.

The rearrangement joins TRBV18 to TRBJ2-7; D remains unclear. CDR3 length equals 12 residues. The V end lost 0 bases, the J end lost 6 bases, and 6 bases lay between the germline ends. Germline lookup yields CDR1 KGHSH and CDR2 LQKENI. CDR3 DNA sequence: TGTGCCAGCTCACCACCGGGTGGCGAGCAGTACGTC. This gives the protein CASSPPGGEQYV.